This T cell receptor (beta chain) originates from a study of human T cells and chemical hapten exposure. The sample's time point: patch test 1, 2 weeks after DPC sensitization. Treatment denoted: therapeutic diphenylcyclopropenone sensitization with weekly scalp DPC. The authors' total RNA extraction used unfractionated whole blood. This CDR3 has 15 residues. The germline gives CDR1 KGHSH, CDR2 LQKENI. The V end was cut by 3 bases, the J end by 5 bases, with 16 bases between. Each CDR3 protein is one row after TCRdb ran MiXCR on the RACE reads. The sample has around 34,000 distinct CDR3 sequences; over 5.5% are singletons.

This sequence originates from a woman aged 25 to 45 with alopecia areata. Some clones in this sample may be carry-over from other donors' samples. This chain connects TRBV18 to TRBJ2-5; possible D gene TRBD2, 5 bases. Sequenced material: whole blood, taken in connection with sensitization to the hapten diphenylcyclopropenone (DPC). As DNA, the CDR3 is TGTGCCAGCTCACCGGAGGCGGGCAGGCTGGAGACCCAGTACTTC. Residues: CASSPEAGRLETQYF.